This T cell receptor beta chain was profiled in a study of shared clonotypes between healthy human individuals. Across the whole study: Aged 18 to 49, the donors were a couple of women and a few men.

Regarding the study as a whole: In this cohort, only blood was sampled, and tissue repertoires likely differ.

This CDR3 has 14 residues. Per germline, CDR1 LNHNV and CDR2 YYDKDF (reference sequence). The ends lost 3 bases at V and 4 bases at J; junction bases unmatched: 5. Methods used by the authors: Owing to the provision of junction-only sequences devoid of quality scores by immunoSEQ, filtering differed. Assay used: immunoSEQ multiplex PCR; TCRdb lists only in-frame clones, some missing. V and J calls and clone size are copied from that table; D and trimming were computed from the DNA. Of hundreds of thousands of clones listed, around 77% are singletons. In regard to this clone: Its target is not known. Other DNA sequences in the same sample also yield this CDR3.

This receptor was identified in a woman aged 40 to 55 in good health. Some clones in this sample may be carry-over from other donors' samples. Specimen: PBMCs. V usage is TRBV15 and J usage is TRBJ1-2, with 7 nucleotides matching TRBD1. The CDR3 DNA reads as TGTGCCACCAGCAGGGATAGGACAGGCTATGGCTACACCTTC. The encoded protein is CATSRDRTGYGYTF.